The rows below give T cell receptor beta chains drawn from one sample of a study of T-cell reconstitution after alpha-beta-depleted transplantation in children. One entry per CDR3 protein, called by TCRdb with MiXCR from the PCR reads. Counted here are about 830,000 distinct CDR3 sequences, 15% to 20% occurring once; the ten biggest clones make up approximately 5%. Specimen: PBMCs, mostly from graft donor cells, collected 360 days after TCRalphabeta/CD19-depleted stem cell transplant. These receptors all stem from a male patient under 18 who had a stem cell transplant for acute lymphoblastic leukemia, so the T cells may come from the graft donor. CDR3s include the opening cysteine and the closing phenylalanine or tryptophan. A D gene is named only where the DNA matches it firmly. Where a row states a size, it is once, few, many or the class of an expanded clone; other rows omit it.

-	TRBJ1-2	-	TRBV5-1	TGCGCCAGCAGCTTGGACCCCAAGAACTATGGCTACACCTTC	CASSLDPKNYGYTF
-	TRBJ2-7	-	TRBV27	TGTGCCAGCAGTCATACAGGGCTGGGATCATCGATCGAGCAGTACTTC	CASSHTGLGSSIEQYF
few	TRBJ2-7	-	TRBV2	TGTGCCAGCAGTGATGAGAGGACAGACTACGAGCAGTACTTC	CASSDERTDYEQYF
few	TRBJ2-7	TRBD1	TRBV20-1	TGCAGTGCTAGAGAGGACAGGGGGCTATACGAGCAGTACTTC	CSAREDRGLYEQYF
-	TRBJ2-7	-	TRBV12-3/TRBV12-4	TGTGCCAGCACCGGAGGTGGAGGGGCCTACGAGCAGTACTTC	CASTGGGGAYEQYF
-	TRBJ1-2	-	TRBV7-8	TGTGCCAGCAGCCCCTACTCCTGGACGGCCAACTATGGCTACACCTTC	CASSPYSWTANYGYTF
many	TRBJ2-1	-	TRBV15	TGTGCCACCAGCAGACCCTTCGCTCATATGATCAATGAGCAGTTCTTC	CATSRPFAHMINEQFF
many	TRBJ2-7	TRBD2	TRBV5-1	TGCGCCAGCAGCAGCAGCGGGAGGGGGATCTACGAGCAGTACTTC	CASSSSGRGIYEQYF
-	TRBJ2-1	-	TRBV12-3/TRBV12-4	TGTGCCAGCAGTCAGCTAGCGGAGGGGGGCTACAATGAGCAGTTCTTC	CASSQLAEGGYNEQFF
few	TRBJ2-7	-	TRBV3-1	TGTGCCAGCAGCCAACGCCCAACGGGCGGTCCCTACGAGCAGTACTTC	CASSQRPTGGPYEQYF
-	TRBJ1-2	-	TRBV7-9	TGTGCCAGCAGCTTACAGGTTACCTATGGCTACACCTTC	CASSLQVTYGYTF
-	TRBJ1-2	-	TRBV12-3/TRBV12-4	TGTGCCAGCACCTCCCGGACGGGAACCTATGGCTACACCTTC	CASTSRTGTYGYTF
-	TRBJ2-1	TRBD2	TRBV11-1	TGTGCCAGCAGCTTAGCTCTAGTGGGACTAGCGGGAGAGAATGAGCAGTTCTTC	CASSLALVGLAGENEQFF
-	TRBJ2-1	TRBD1	TRBV2	TGTGCCAGCAGTGAAGGGCGACAGGGCAGCTCTTACAATGAGCAGTTCTTC	CASSEGRQGSSYNEQFF
many	TRBJ2-7	-	TRBV29-1	TGCAGCGTTGAGACGGTCTACGAGCAGTACTTC	CSVETVYEQYF
-	TRBJ2-7	-	TRBV18	TGTGCCAGCTCACCACAGGGGACGGAGAACTACGAGCAGTACTTC	CASSPQGTENYEQYF
many	TRBJ2-1	-	TRBV20-1	TGCAGTGCTAGAGATCCTCGGGATCGGACAGAATACAATGAGCAGTTCTTC	CSARDPRDRTEYNEQFF
-	TRBJ1-2	TRBD1	TRBV11-2	TGTGCCAGCAGCTTAGACCTGGCCAGGGGGGAAGCTAACTATGGCTACACCTTC	CASSLDLARGEANYGYTF
-	TRBJ2-2	-	TRBV20-1	TGCAGTGCTAGAGATGGGAAGTCCCGAACCGGGGAGCTGTTTTTT	CSARDGKSRTGELFF
-	TRBJ1-6	-	TRBV12-3/TRBV12-4	TGTGCCAGCAGTTTCCGACAGGCCACCCTCCACTTT	CASSFRQATLHF
-	TRBJ2-7	-	TRBV20-1	TGCAGTGCTTTTAAAGGGGGGGACTACGAGCAGTACTTC	CSAFKGGDYEQYF
few	TRBJ2-5	-	TRBV4-1	TGCGCCAGCAGCTTTGGGATATTCCAAGAGACCCAGTACTTC	CASSFGIFQETQYF
-	TRBJ2-7	TRBD1	TRBV20-1	TGCAGTGCTAGTGTGGACAGGGGGTTCAGAGAGCAGTACTTC	CSASVDRGFREQYF
-	TRBJ1-1	-	TRBV7-9	TGTGCCAGCAGCTTTAGACGTACCGACAGACCGAACACTGAAGCTTTCTTT	CASSFRRTDRPNTEAFF
few	TRBJ2-1	TRBD1	TRBV4-1	TGCGCCAGCAGCCAAGTACAGGGGGCTAATGACAATGAGCAGTTCTTC	CASSQVQGANDNEQFF
many	TRBJ2-1	-	TRBV20-1	TGCAGTGCTAGAGATCGCAGGGCCAATGAGCAGTTCTTC	CSARDRRANEQFF
many	TRBJ1-4	-	TRBV20-1	TGCAGTGCTGGCCCGACCCCTATCTCTGAAAAACTGTTTTTT	CSAGPTPISEKLFF